This T cell receptor beta chain was profiled in a study of response to subunit inactivated influenza vaccine. Concerning this clonotype: Its antigen remains unidentified.

Each CDR3 protein is one row after TCRdb ran MiXCR on the RT-PCR reads. The sample holds about 830,000 distinct CDR3 sequences, around a sixth seen once. Whole-study findings and limits: After each seasonal influenza vaccination, few new T cells are recruited, the authors suggested.

V lost 4 bases and J 7 bases, leaving 19 bases between the germline ends. The CDR3 is 15 residues long. This chain uses TRBV12-3 or TRBV12-4 with TRBJ2-5; a possible D gene is TRBD1 (5 bases). Here the sequenced sample was PBMCs from blood, taken 5 to 6 days after vaccination. The receptor was derived from a man in his forties or fifties who received an inactivated influenza vaccine. The CDR3 is CASSSSTEHPGTQYF. The CDR3 nucleotides are TGTGCCAGCAGTTCCTCGACAGAACACCCGGGGACCCAGTACTTC.